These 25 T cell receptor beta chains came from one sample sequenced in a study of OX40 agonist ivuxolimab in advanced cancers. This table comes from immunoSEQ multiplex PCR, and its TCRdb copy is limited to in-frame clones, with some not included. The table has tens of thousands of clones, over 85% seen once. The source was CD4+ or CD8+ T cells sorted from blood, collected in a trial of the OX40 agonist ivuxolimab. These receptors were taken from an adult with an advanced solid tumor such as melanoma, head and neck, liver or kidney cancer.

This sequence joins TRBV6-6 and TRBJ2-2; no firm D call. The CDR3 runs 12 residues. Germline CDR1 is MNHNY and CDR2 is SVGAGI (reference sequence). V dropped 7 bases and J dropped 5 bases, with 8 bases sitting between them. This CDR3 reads CASMGLTGELFF. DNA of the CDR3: TGTGCCAGCATGGGGTTAACCGGGGAGCTGTTTTTT.

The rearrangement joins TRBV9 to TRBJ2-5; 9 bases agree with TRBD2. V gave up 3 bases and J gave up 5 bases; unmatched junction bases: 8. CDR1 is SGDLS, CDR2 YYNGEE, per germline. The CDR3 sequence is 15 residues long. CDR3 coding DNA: TGTGCCAGCAGCGCTAGCGGGGCCACGGGGGAGACCCAGTACTTC. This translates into CASSASGATGETQYF.

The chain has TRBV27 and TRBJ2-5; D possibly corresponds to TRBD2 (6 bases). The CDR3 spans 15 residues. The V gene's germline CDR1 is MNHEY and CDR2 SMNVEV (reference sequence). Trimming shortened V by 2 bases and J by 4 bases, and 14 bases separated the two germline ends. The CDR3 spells CASSLGGIIGETQYF. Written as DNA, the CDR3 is TGTGCCAGCAGTTTAGGGGGGATAATAGGAGAGACCCAGTACTTC.

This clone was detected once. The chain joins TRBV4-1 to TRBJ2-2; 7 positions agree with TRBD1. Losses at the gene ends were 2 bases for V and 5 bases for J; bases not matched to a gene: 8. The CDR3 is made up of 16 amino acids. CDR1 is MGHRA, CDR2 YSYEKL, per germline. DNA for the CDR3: TGCGCCAGCAGCCAAAAACAGGGGAAAGGGACCGGGGAGCTGTTTTTT. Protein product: CASSQKQGKGTGELFF.

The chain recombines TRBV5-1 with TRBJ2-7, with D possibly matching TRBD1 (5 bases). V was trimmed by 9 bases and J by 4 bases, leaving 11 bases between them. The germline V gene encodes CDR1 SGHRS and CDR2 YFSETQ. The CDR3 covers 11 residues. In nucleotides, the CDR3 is TGCGCCACGCGGCAGGGTTACGAGCAGTACTTC. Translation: CATRQGYEQYF.

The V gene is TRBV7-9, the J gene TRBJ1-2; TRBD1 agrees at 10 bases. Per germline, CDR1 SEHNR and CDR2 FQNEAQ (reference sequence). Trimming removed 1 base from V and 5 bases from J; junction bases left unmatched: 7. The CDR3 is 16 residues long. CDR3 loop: CASSLGTGGLGYGYTF. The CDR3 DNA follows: TGTGCCAGCAGCTTAGGGACAGGGGGATTAGGGTATGGCTACACCTTC.

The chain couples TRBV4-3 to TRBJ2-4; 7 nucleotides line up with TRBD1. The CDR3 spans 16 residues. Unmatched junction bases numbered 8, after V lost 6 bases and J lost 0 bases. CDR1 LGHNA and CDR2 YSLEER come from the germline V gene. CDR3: CASSETGALAKNIQYF. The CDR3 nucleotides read TGCGCCAGCAGTGAAACAGGGGCCCTAGCCAAAAACATTCAGTACTTC.

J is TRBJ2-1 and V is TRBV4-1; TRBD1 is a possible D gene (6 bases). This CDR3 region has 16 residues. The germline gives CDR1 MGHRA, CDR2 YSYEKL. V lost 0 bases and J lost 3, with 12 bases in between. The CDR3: CASSQDLGTFYNEQFF. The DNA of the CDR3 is TGCGCCAGCAGCCAAGACCTTGGGACATTCTACAATGAGCAGTTCTTC.

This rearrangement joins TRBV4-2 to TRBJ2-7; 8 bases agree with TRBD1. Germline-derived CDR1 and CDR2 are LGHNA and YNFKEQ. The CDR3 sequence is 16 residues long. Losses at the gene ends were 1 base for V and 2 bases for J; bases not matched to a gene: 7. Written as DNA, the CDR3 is TGTGCCAGCAGCCAAGCGGTATACAGGGGGACCTACGAGCAGTACTTC. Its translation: CASSQAVYRGTYEQYF.

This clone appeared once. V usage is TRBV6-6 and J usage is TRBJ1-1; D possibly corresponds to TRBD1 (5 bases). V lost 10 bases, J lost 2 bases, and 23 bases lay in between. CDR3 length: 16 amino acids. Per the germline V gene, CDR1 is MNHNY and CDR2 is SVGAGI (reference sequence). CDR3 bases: TGTGCCACCGGACTTAAGATTGGGGCAGTAAACACTGAAGCTTTCTTT. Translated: CATGLKIGAVNTEAFF.

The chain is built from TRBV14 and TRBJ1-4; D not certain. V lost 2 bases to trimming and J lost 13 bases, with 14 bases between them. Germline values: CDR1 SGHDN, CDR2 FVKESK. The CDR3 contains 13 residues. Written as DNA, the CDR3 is TGTGCCAGCAGCCAACCCCCCCTTGGTGGACTGTTTTTT. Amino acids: CASSQPPLGGLFF. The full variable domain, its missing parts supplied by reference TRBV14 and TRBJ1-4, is EAGVTQFPSHSVIEKGQTVTLRCDPISGHDNLYWYRRVMGKEIKFLLHFVKESKQDESGMPNNRFLAERTGGTYSTLKVQPAELEDSGVYFCASSQPPLGGLFFGSGTQLSVL.

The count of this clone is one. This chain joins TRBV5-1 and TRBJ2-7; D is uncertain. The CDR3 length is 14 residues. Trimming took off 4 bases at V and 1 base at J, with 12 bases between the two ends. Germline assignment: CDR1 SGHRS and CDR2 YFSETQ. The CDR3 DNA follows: TGCGCCAGCAGCCGAAAGGCCGATTCCTACGAGCAGTACTTC. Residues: CASSRKADSYEQYF.

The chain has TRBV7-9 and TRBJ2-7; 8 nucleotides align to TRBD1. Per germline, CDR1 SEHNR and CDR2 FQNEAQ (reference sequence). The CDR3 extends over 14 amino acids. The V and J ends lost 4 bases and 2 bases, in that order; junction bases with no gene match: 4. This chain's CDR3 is CASSSSRGPYEQYF. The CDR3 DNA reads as TGTGCCAGCAGCTCAAGCAGGGGGCCCTACGAGCAGTACTTC. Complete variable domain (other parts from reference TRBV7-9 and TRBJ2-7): DTGVSQNPRHKITKRGQNVTFRCDPISEHNRLYWYRQTLGQGPEFLTYFQNEAQLEKSRLLSDRFSAERPKGSFSTLEIQRTEQGDSAMYLCASSSSRGPYEQYFGPGTRLTVT.

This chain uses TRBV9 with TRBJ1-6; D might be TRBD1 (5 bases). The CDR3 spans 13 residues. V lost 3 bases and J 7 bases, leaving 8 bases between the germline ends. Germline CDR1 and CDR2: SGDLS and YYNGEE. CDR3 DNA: TGTGCCAGCAGCGCCTCAGGGAATTCACCCCTCCACTTT. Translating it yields CASSASGNSPLHF.

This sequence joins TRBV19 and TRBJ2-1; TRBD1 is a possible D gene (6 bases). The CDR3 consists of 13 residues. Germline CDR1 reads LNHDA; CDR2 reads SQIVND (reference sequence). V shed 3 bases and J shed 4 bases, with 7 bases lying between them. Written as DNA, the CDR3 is TGTGCCAGTAGTATCCAGGGGTACAATGAGCAGTTCTTC. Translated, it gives CASSIQGYNEQFF.

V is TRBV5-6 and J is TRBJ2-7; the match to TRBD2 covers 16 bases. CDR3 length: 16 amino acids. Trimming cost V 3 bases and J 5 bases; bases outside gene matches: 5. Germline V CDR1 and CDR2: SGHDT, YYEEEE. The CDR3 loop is CASSWGLAGGPHEQYF. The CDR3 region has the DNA TGTGCCAGCAGCTGGGGACTAGCGGGAGGGCCCCACGAGCAGTACTTC. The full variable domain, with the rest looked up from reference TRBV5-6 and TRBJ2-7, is DAGVTQSPTHLIKTRGQQVTLRCSPKSGHDTVSWYQQALGQGPQFIFQYYEEEERQRGNFPDRFSGHQFPNYSSELNVNALLLGDSALYLCASSWGLAGGPHEQYFGPGTRLTVT.

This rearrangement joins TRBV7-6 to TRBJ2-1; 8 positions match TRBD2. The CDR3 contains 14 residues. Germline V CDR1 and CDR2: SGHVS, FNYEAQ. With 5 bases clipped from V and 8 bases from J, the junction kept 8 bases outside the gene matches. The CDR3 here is CASSHSGGVDEQFF. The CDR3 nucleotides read TGTGCCAGCAGCCACAGCGGGGGAGTCGATGAGCAGTTCTTC.

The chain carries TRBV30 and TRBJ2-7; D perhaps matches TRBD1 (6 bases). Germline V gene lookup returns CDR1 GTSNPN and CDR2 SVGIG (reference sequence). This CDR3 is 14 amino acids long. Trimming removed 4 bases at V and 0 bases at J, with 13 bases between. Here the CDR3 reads CAWMGDTSSYEQYF. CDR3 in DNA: TGTGCCTGGATGGGGGACACGAGCTCCTACGAGCAGTACTTC.

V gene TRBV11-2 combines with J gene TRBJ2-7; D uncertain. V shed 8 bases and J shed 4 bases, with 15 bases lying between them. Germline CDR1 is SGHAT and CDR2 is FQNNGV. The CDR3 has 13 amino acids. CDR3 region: CASRPTDFYEQYF. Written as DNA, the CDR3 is TGTGCCAGCCGCCCGACTGACTTTTACGAGCAGTACTTC.

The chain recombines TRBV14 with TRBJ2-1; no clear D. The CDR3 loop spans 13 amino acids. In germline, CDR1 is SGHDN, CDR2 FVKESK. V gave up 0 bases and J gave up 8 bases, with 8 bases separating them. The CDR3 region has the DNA TGTGCCAGCAGCCAAGATAGGCGTGATGAGCAGTTCTTC. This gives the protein CASSQDRRDEQFF.

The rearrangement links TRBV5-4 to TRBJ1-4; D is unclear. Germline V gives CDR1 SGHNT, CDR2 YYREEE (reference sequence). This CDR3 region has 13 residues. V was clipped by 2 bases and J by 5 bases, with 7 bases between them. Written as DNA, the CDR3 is TGTGCCAGCAGCTTTGCGGCAAATGAAAAACTGTTTTTT. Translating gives CASSFAANEKLFF.

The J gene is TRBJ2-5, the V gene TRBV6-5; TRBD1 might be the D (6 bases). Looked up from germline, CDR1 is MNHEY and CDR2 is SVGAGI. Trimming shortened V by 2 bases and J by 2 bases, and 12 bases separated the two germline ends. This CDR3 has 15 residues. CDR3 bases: TGTGCCAGCAGTTACCGAGGACAGTCTCAAGAGACCCAGTACTTC. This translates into CASSYRGQSQETQYF.

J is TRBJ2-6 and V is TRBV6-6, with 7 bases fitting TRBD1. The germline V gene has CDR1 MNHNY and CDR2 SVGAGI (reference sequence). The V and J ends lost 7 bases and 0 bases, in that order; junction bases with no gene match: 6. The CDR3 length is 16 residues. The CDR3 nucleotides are TGTGCCAGCAACGACCGACAGGGCTCTGGGGCCAACGTCCTGACTTTC. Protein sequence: CASNDRQGSGANVLTF.

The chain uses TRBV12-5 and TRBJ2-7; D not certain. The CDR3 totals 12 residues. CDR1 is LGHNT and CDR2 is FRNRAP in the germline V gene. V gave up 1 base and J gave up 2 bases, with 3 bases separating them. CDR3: CASGLGTYEQYF. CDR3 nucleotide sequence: TGTGCTAGTGGTTTGGGAACCTACGAGCAGTACTTC.

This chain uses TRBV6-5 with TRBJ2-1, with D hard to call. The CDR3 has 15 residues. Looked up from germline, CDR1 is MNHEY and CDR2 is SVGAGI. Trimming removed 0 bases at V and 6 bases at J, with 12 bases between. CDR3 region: CASSYSLWESNEQFF. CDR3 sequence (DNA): TGTGCCAGCAGTTACTCCTTGTGGGAAAGCAATGAGCAGTTCTTC.